Listed below are T cell receptor beta chains from one sample, sequenced in a study of T cell changes during pregnancy in multiple sclerosis. TCRdb's copy holds only in-frame clones and misses some; the assay was immunoSEQ multiplex PCR. The sample lists some 100,000 clones; approximately 92% were seen once. The input for sequencing was peripheral blood, taken in the second trimester of pregnancy. The source of these receptors is a female donor with multiple sclerosis, enrolled in a pregnancy study. Each CDR3 is given with its conserved first and last residue. The order of the fields is V gene, clone size, CDR3 protein. The size field is filled for only some rows; it gives once, few, many or a size class.

v_call: TRBV6-1
clone_size: -
cdr3_aa: CASSPDWNTEAFF

v_call: TRBV4-1
clone_size: once
cdr3_aa: CASSHPPGNSNQPQHF

v_call: TRBV7-8
clone_size: -
cdr3_aa: CASSLGRTASNYGYTF

v_call: TRBV5-6
clone_size: -
cdr3_aa: CASMGRGGRYNEQFF

v_call: TRBV5-4
clone_size: -
cdr3_aa: CASRTIGDFATEAFF

v_call: TRBV11-2
clone_size: -
cdr3_aa: CASSLDLQYNEQFF

v_call: TRBV5-6
clone_size: -
cdr3_aa: CASSRTITGELFF

v_call: TRBV27
clone_size: once
cdr3_aa: CASSGRTGPYEQYF

v_call: TRBV19
clone_size: once
cdr3_aa: CASSLQGVGLAGAHNEQFF

v_call: TRBV25-1
clone_size: -
cdr3_aa: CASVRTSGYQETQYF

v_call: TRBV7-3
clone_size: -
cdr3_aa: CASSLTPDMHTEAFF

v_call: TRBV7-6
clone_size: -
cdr3_aa: CASSLKGRSGEQYF

v_call: TRBV4-2
clone_size: -
cdr3_aa: CASSQNRGGVGDEQFF

v_call: TRBV10-3
clone_size: -
cdr3_aa: CAISDPGQGGNYGYTF

v_call: TRBV19
clone_size: once
cdr3_aa: CASSMGGRGANVLTF

v_call: TRBV19
clone_size: -
cdr3_aa: CASSPRTGMNEKLFF

v_call: TRBV10-3
clone_size: -
cdr3_aa: CAISDTGIGLNTEAFF

v_call: TRBV18
clone_size: -
cdr3_aa: CASSRTGTGEAFF

v_call: TRBV19
clone_size: -
cdr3_aa: CASSDMGQGNQPQHF

v_call: TRBV6-5
clone_size: -
cdr3_aa: CASSWSVEGGTDTQYF

v_call: TRBV5-1
clone_size: -
cdr3_aa: CASSFGQEYNSPLHF

v_call: TRBV6-6
clone_size: once
cdr3_aa: CASSLRQGGNQPQHF

v_call: TRBV2
clone_size: once
cdr3_aa: CASSMGGTGSYEQYF

v_call: TRBV28
clone_size: -
cdr3_aa: CASSQGSNQPQHF

v_call: TRBV4-1
clone_size: -
cdr3_aa: CASSQDRVYNSPLHF

v_call: TRBV5-1
clone_size: -
cdr3_aa: CASSVDSSHGYTF

v_call: TRBV5-1
clone_size: -
cdr3_aa: CASSEEPFSSGNTIYF

v_call: TRBV11-2
clone_size: few
cdr3_aa: CASSRERVPTEAFF

v_call: TRBV7-2
clone_size: -
cdr3_aa: CASSRRGGGDRADTQYF

v_call: TRBV5-4
clone_size: -
cdr3_aa: CASSSRGAHETQYF

v_call: TRBV2
clone_size: once
cdr3_aa: CASSPRQGSMNTEAFF

v_call: TRBV4-2
clone_size: -
cdr3_aa: CASSQGQDYGYTF

v_call: TRBV7-2
clone_size: -
cdr3_aa: CASSLATTGEQFF

v_call: TRBV27
clone_size: -
cdr3_aa: CASSLAGYNEQFF

v_call: TRBV2
clone_size: -
cdr3_aa: CASRPRDNYGYTF

v_call: TRBV30
clone_size: -
cdr3_aa: CAWSVLRQLGEPYNEQFF

v_call: TRBV6-1
clone_size: -
cdr3_aa: CASSEGTANYGYTF